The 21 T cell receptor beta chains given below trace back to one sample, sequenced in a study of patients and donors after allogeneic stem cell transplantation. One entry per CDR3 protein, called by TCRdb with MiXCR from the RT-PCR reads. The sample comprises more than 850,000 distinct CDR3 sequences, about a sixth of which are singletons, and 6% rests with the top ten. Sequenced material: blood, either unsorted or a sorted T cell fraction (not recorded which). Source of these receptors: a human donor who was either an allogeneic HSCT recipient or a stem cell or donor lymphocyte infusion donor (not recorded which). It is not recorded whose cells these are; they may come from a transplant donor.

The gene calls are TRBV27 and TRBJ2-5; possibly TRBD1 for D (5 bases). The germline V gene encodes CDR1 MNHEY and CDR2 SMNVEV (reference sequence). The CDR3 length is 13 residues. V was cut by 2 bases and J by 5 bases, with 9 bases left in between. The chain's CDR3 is CASSLGARETQYF. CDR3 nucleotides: TGTGCCAGCAGTTTAGGGGCCCGGGAGACCCAGTACTTC.

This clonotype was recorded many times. This CDR3 reads CASSQDDEQYF. CDR3 DNA: TGCGCCAGCAGCCAAGATGACGAGCAGTACTTC. V and J are TRBV4-1 and TRBJ2-7; D uncertain. The ends were cut back, 0 bases at V and 5 bases at J, with 2 bases in the middle. CDR1 is MGHRA and CDR2 is YSYEKL in the germline V gene. The CDR3 runs to 11 residues.

DNA for the CDR3: TGTGCCAGCAGCCGGCAAGTTGGGGGGGCTGACACTGAAGCTTTCTTT. As protein: CASSRQVGGADTEAFF. J is TRBJ1-1 and V is TRBV4-2, with D tentatively TRBD1 (6 bases). Germline V gene lookup returns CDR1 LGHNA and CDR2 YNFKEQ. The CDR3 is 16 residues long. The germline V and J ends were trimmed by 4 bases and 3 bases, with 18 bases remaining between them.

The CDR3 DNA reads TGTGCCAGCAGTTTTTTTGGGGGGGCTTGGAATGAGCAGTTCTTC. It is translated as CASSFFGGAWNEQFF. This chain connects TRBV6-5 to TRBJ2-1; TRBD2 might be the D (7 bases). V was cut by 4 bases and J by 7 bases, with 17 bases left in between. This CDR3 comprises 15 residues. Germline loops: CDR1 MNHEY, CDR2 SVGAGI.

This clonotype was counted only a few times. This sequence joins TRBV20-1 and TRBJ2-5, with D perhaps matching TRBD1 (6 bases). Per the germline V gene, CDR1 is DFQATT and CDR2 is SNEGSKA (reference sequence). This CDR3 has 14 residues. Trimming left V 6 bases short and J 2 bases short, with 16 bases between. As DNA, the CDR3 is TGCAGTGCCCCGCCGGACAGAAGGCAAGAGACCCAGTACTTC. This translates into CSAPPDRRQETQYF.

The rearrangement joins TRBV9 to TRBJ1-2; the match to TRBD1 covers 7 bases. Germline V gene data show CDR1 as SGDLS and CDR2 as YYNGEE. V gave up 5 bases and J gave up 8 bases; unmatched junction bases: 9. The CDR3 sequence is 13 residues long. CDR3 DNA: TGTGCCAGCAGGCTTACAGGGGCTGCGGGCTACACCTTC. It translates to CASRLTGAAGYTF.

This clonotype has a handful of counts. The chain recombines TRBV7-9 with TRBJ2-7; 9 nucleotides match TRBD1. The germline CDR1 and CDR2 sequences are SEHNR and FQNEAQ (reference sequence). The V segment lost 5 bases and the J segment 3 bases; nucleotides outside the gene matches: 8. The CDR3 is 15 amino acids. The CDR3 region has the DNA TGTGCCAGCAGCGAAGGGACAGGGAAGGTCTACGAGCAGTACTTC. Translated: CASSEGTGKVYEQYF.

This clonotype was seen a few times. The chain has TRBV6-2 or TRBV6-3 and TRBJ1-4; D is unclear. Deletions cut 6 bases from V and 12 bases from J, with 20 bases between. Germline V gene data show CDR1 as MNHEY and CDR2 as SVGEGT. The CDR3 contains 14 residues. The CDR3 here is CASRTIRTLEELFF. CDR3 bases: TGTGCCAGCAGGACTATAAGAACCCTCGAGGAACTGTTTTTT.

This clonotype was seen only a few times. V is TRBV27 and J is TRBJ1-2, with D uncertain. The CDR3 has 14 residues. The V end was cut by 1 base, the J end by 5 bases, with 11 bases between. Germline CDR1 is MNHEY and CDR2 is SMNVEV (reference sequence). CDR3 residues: CASSLFPGGYGYTF. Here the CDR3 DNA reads TGTGCCAGCAGTTTATTCCCGGGTGGGTATGGCTACACCTTC.

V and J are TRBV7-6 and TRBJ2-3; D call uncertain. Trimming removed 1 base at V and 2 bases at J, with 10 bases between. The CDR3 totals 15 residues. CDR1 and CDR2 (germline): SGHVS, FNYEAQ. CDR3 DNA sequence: TGTGCCAGCAGCTTAGGGGGAAAAAACACAGATACGCAGTATTTT. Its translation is CASSLGGKNTDTQYF. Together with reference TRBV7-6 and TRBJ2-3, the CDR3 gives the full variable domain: GAGVSQSPRYKVTKRGQDVALRCDPISGHVSLYWYRQALGQGPEFLTYFNYEAQQDKSGLPNDRFSAERPEGSISTLTIQRTEQRDSAMYRCASSLGGKNTDTQYFGPGTRLTVL.

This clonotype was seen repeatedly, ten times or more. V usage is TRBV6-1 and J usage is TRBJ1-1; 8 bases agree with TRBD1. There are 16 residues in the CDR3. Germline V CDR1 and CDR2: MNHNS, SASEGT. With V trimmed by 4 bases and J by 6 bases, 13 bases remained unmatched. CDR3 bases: TGTGCCAGCAGTGCCCCTCGACAGGGGAGATTGGCTGAAGCTTTCTTT. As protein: CASSAPRQGRLAEAFF.

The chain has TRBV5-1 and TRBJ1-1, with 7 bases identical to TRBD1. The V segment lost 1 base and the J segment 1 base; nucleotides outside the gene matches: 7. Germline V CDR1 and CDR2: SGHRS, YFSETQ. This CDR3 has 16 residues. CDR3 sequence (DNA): TGCGCCAGCAGCTTGCGTAGGGGGCAACCGAACACTGAAGCTTTCTTT. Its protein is CASSLRRGQPNTEAFF.

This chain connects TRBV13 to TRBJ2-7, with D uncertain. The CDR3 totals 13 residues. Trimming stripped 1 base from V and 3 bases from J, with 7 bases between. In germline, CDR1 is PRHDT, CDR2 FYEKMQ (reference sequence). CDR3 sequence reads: CASSLEVNYEQYF. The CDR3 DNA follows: TGTGCCAGCAGCTTAGAGGTAAACTACGAGCAGTACTTC.

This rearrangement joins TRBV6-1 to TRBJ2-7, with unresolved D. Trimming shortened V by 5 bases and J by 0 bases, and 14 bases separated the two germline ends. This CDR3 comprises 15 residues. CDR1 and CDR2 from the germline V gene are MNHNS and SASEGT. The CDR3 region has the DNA TGTGCCAGCAGTACCACCCACACGAGCTCCTACGAGCAGTACTTC. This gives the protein CASSTTHTSSYEQYF.

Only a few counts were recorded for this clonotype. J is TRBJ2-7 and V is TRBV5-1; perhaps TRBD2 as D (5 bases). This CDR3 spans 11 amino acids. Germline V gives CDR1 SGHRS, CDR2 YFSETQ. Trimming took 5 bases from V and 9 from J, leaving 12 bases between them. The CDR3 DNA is TGCGCCAGCAGTCAATCGGAGGTGCAGTACTTC. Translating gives CASSQSEVQYF. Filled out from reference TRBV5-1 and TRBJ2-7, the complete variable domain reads KAGVTQTPRYLIKTRGQQVTLSCSPISGHRSVSWYQQTPGQGLQFLFEYFSETQRNKGNFPGRFSGRQFSNSRSEMNVSTLELGDSALYLCASSQSEVQYFGPGTRLTVT.

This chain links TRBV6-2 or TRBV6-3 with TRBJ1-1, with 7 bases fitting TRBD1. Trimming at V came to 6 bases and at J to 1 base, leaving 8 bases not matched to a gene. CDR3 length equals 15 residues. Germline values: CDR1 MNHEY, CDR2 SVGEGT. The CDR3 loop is CASRDRDSWNTEAFF. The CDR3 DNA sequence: TGTGCCAGCAGAGACAGGGACAGCTGGAACACTGAAGCTTTCTTT.

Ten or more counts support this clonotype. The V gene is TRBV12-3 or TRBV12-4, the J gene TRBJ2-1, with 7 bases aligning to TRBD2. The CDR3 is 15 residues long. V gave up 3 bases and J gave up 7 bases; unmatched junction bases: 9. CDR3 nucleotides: TGTGCCAGCAGTTTTCCCGGGGGGAGAATGAATGAGCAGTTCTTC. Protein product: CASSFPGGRMNEQFF.

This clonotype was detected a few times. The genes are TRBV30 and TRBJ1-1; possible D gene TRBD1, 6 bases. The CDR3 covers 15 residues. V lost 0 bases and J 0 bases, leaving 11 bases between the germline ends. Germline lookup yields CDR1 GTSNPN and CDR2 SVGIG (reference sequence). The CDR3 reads CAWSVGGGMNTEAFF. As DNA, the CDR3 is TGTGCCTGGAGTGTGGGGGGCGGAATGAACACTGAAGCTTTCTTT. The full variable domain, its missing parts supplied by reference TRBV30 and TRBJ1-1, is SQTIHQWPATLVQPVGSPLSLECTVEGTSNPNLYWYRQAAGRGLQLLFYSVGIGQISSEVPQNLSASRPQDRQFILSSKKLLLSDSGFYLCAWSVGGGMNTEAFFGQGTRLTVV.

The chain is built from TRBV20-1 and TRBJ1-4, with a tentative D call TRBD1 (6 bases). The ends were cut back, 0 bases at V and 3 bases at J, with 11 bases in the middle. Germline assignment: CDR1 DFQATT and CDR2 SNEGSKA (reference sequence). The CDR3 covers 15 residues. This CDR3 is CSARDQQGPNEKLFF. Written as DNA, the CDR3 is TGCAGTGCTAGAGATCAACAGGGCCCTAATGAAAAACTGTTTTTT.

CDR3 sequence: CSVDQGNTIYF. The CDR3 DNA follows: TGCAGCGTGGATCAGGGAAACACCATATATTTT. The V and J genes are TRBV29-1 and TRBJ1-3; unclear D gene. The CDR3 runs to 11 residues. CDR1 is SQVTM, CDR2 ANQGSEA, per germline. The V end lost 6 bases, the J end lost 4 bases, and 7 bases lay between the germline ends. Filled out from reference TRBV29-1 and TRBJ1-3, the complete variable domain reads SAVISQKPSRDICQRGTSLTIQCQVDSQVTMMFWYRQQPGQSLTLIATANQGSEATYESGFVIDKFPISRPNLTFSTLTVSNMSPEDSSIYLCSVDQGNTIYFGEGSWLTVV.

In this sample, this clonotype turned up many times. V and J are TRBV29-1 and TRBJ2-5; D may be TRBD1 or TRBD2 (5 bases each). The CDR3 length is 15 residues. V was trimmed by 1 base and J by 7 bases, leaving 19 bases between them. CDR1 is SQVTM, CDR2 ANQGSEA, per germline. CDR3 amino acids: CSVEVKRTFGGTQYF. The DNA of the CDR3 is TGCAGCGTTGAAGTGAAGAGGACCTTTGGGGGGACCCAGTACTTC.